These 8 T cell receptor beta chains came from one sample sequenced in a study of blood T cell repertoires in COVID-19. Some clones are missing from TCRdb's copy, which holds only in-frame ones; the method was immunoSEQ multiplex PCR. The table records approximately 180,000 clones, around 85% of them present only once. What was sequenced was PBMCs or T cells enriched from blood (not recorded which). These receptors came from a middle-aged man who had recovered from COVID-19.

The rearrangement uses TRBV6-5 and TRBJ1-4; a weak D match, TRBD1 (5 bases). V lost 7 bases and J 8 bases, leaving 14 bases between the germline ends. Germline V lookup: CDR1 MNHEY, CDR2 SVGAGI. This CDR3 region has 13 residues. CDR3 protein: CASTRDYGEKLFF. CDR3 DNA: TGTGCCAGCACCCGGGACTACGGAGAAAAACTGTTTTTT.

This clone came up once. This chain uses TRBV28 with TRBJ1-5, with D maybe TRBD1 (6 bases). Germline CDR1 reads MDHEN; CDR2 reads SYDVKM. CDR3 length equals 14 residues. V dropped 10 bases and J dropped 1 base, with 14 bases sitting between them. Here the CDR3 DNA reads TGTGCCATTGGGGGACAAGGGAGCAATCAGCCCCAGCATTTT. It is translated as CAIGGQGSNQPQHF.

The CDR3 DNA reads as TGTGCCAGCAGCCAAGACAGTATCAAGCAGTACTTC. It is translated as CASSQDSIKQYF. This chain joins TRBV3-1 (or the pseudogene TRBV3-2) and TRBJ2-7; D is unclear. The CDR3 totals 12 residues. V gave up 0 bases and J gave up 8 bases, with 8 bases separating them. Germline CDR1 is LGHDT and CDR2 is YNNKEL (reference sequence).

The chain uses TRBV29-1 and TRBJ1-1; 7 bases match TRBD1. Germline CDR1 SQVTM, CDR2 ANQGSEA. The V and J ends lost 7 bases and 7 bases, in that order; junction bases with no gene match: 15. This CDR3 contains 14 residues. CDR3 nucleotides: TGCAGCGCAGGTGGGAGGACAGGTACTTATGAAGCTTTCTTT. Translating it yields CSAGGRTGTYEAFF.

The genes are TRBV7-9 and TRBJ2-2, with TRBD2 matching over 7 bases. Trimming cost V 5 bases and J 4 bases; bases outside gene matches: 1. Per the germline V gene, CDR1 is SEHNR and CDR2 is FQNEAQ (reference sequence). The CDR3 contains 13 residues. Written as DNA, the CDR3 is TGTGCCAGCAGCCCTAGCGGCACCGGGGAGCTGTTTTTT. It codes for CASSPSGTGELFF.

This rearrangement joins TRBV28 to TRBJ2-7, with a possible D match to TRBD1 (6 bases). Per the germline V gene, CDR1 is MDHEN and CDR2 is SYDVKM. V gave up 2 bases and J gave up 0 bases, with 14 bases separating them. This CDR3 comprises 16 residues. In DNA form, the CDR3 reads TGTGCCAGCAGTTTAAGATCAGGGGCCTTCTCCTACGAGCAGTACTTC. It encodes CASSLRSGAFSYEQYF.

The DNA for the CDR3 is TGCGCCAGCAGTGAGTCGACGGGGGCAGATACGCAGTATTTT. Residues: CASSESTGADTQYF. V is TRBV10-1 and J is TRBJ2-3; a weak D match, TRBD2 (6 bases). This CDR3 spans 14 amino acids. Trimming took 0 bases from V and 4 from J, leaving 8 bases between them. Looked up from germline, CDR1 is WNHNN and CDR2 is SYGVQD (reference sequence).

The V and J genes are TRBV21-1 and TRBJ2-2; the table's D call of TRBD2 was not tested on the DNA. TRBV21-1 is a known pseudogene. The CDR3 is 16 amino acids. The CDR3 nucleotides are TGTGCCAGCGGGCTCCTCGGGGGAGGTGACACCGGGGAGCTGTTTTTT. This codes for CASGLLGGGDTGELFF.